This TCR beta chain derives from a study of fetal regulatory T cell absence and autoimmunity. Overall study: IPEX patients had exocrine pancreas autoimmunity without clinical diabetes. Study-level points and caveats: Compared with cord blood, pancreas showed oligoclonal TCR enrichment, some clones over 80-fold.

Profiled with immunoSEQ multiplex PCR; TCRdb holds only in-frame clones, not every one. The data show around 100,000 clones, roughly 70% seen once. This clone was seen just once. Its specificity is unknown. CDR1 and CDR2 (germline): MNHEY, SMNVEV (reference sequence). The CDR3 spans 15 residues. Trimming took off 0 bases at V and 4 bases at J, with 12 bases between the two ends. This TCR was sampled from a male donor with IPEX syndrome. The chain has TRBV27 and TRBJ1-2; D remains ambiguous. Sequencing used pancreas tissue. As DNA, the CDR3 is TGTGCCAGCAGTTTATCCGCGGGAGGTCCCTATGGCTACACCTTC. Amino acids: CASSLSAGGPYGYTF.